These 7 T cell receptor beta chains originate from one sample sequenced in a study of blood T cell repertoires in COVID-19. The method was immunoSEQ multiplex PCR; TCRdb's version includes in-frame clones alone and lacks a portion of them. The repertoire includes roughly 70,000 clones, 80% of them detected once, and almost 10% sits in the top ten. Sequencing used peripheral blood. These receptors were taken from a human donor in a cohort sampled during active COVID-19.

On this clone itself: The same CDR3 also results from other DNA sequences found in this sample. The chain combines TRBV3-1 (or the pseudogene TRBV3-2) with TRBJ1-6, with 9 bases aligning to TRBD1. J was trimmed by 8 bases and V by 3 bases; bases with no gene match: 2. The CDR3 consists of 14 residues. Germline CDR1 reads LGHDT; CDR2 reads YNNKEL (reference sequence). DNA of the CDR3: TGTGCCAGCAGCCAGGGACAGGGATATTCACCCCTCCACTTT. Amino acids: CASSQGQGYSPLHF.

The chain's CDR3 is CASSEMVTGCEKLFF. The CDR3 coding sequence is TGCGCCAGCAGTGAAATGGTTACAGGGTGCGAAAAACTGTTTTTT. The chain is built from TRBV10-1 and TRBJ1-4; possible D gene TRBD1, 6 bases. Germline CDR1 and CDR2: WNHNN and SYGVQD (reference sequence). V was cut by 3 bases and J by 8 bases, with 16 bases left in between. The length of the CDR3 is 15 residues.

This clone was picked up a small number of times. The genes are TRBV6-1 and TRBJ1-5; 10 bases map to TRBD1. The CDR3 consists of 17 residues. V shed 4 bases and J 2 bases; nucleotides not matched to a gene: 8. Looked up from germline, CDR1 is MNHNS and CDR2 is SASEGT. CDR3 sequence reads: CASSGQRQGAGNQPQHF. The DNA of the CDR3 is TGTGCCAGCAGTGGACAAAGACAGGGGGCCGGCAATCAGCCCCAGCATTTT.

The rearrangement joins TRBV4-1 to TRBJ2-7; D possibly corresponds to TRBD2 (7 bases). The CDR3 loop spans 14 amino acids. The germline V gene has CDR1 MGHRA and CDR2 YSYEKL. Trimming shortened V by 0 bases and J by 5 bases, and 11 bases separated the two germline ends. The CDR3 sequence: CASSQDTRGHEQYF. As DNA, the CDR3 is TGCGCCAGCAGCCAAGATACGCGGGGGCACGAGCAGTACTTC.

For the CDR3, the DNA is TGTGCCTGGAGAGACAGGGTAGGCACAGATACGCAGTATTTT. It specifies CAWRDRVGTDTQYF. The chain links TRBV30 to TRBJ2-3; 7 bases align to TRBD1. The germline V gene has CDR1 GTSNPN and CDR2 SVGIG (reference sequence). This CDR3 comprises 14 residues. Trimming cost V 3 bases and J 1 base; bases outside gene matches: 4.

The table lists this clone with a few counts. The chain has TRBV10-3 and TRBJ1-6; the D gene is possibly TRBD1 (5 bases). Germline V gene lookup returns CDR1 ENHRY and CDR2 SYGVKD. The CDR3 is 14 residues long. V shed 6 bases and J shed 7 bases, with 13 bases lying between them. CDR3 sequence reads: CAISEGAGNSPLHF. The DNA for the CDR3 is TGTGCCATCAGCGAAGGCGCAGGGAATTCACCCCTCCACTTT.

V is TRBV19 and J is TRBJ2-7, with TRBD1 as a possible D gene (6 bases). The CDR3 is made up of 13 amino acids. Trimming left V 2 bases short and J 4 bases short, with 9 bases between. From germline, CDR1 is LNHDA and CDR2 SQIVND (reference sequence). The CDR3 reads CASSIRRGYEQYF. In DNA form, the CDR3 reads TGTGCCAGTAGTATAAGAAGGGGGTACGAGCAGTACTTC.